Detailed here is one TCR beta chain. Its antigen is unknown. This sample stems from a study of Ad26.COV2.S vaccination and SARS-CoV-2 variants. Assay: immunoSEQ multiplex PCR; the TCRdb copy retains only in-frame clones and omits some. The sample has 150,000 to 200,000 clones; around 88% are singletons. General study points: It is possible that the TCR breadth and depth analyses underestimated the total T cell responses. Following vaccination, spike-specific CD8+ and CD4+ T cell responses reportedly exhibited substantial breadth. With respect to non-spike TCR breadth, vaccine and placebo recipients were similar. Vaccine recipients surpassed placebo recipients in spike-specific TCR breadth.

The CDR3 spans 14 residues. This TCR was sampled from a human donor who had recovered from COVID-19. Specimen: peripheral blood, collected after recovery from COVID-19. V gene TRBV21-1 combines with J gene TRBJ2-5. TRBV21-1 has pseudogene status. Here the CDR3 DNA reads TGTGCCAGCAGCAAAAAAGAGGGGCGAGAGACCCAGTACTTC. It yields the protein CASSKKEGRETQYF.